The 22 T cell receptor beta chains in this list originate from one sample, sequenced in a study of blood T cell repertoires in COVID-19. Some clones are missing from TCRdb's copy, which holds only in-frame ones; the method was immunoSEQ multiplex PCR. The sample has under 300,000 clones, roughly 85% seen once. The sequencing sample was made of peripheral blood. All receptors derive from a woman aged 18-35 years with acute or convalescent COVID-19.

The table lists this clone with a count of one. Additional DNA sequences in this sample encode the identical CDR3. The gene calls are TRBV5-6 and TRBJ1-1, with unresolved D. CDR1 is SGHDT, CDR2 YYEEEE, per germline. The CDR3 runs to 13 residues. V was trimmed by 0 bases and J by 0 bases, leaving 3 bases between them. The CDR3 DNA reads as TGTGCCAGCAGCTTGGGAGTGAACACTGAAGCTTTCTTT. This gives the protein CASSLGVNTEAFF.

The chain couples TRBV30 to TRBJ2-2, with 7 nucleotides matching TRBD2. The CDR3 is made up of 14 amino acids. Losses at the gene ends were 6 bases for V and 4 bases for J; bases not matched to a gene: 8. CDR1 and CDR2 (germline): GTSNPN, SVGIG (reference sequence). This CDR3 reads CACNPSGPTGELFF. The CDR3 coding sequence is TGTGCCTGCAACCCTAGCGGCCCCACCGGGGAGCTGTTTTTT.

The chain couples TRBV28 to TRBJ2-7, with TRBD1 matching over 7 bases. The junction had 0 bases not matched to a gene; V was cut back by 5 bases and J by 2 bases. This CDR3 is built from 12 residues. Germline CDR1 MDHEN, CDR2 SYDVKM. CDR3 DNA: TGTGCCAGCAGTGACAGGGCCTACGAGCAGTACTTC. This encodes CASSDRAYEQYF.

V usage is TRBV28 and J usage is TRBJ1-5; D not certain. Trimming shortened V by 1 base and J by 6 bases, and 10 bases separated the two germline ends. The length of the CDR3 is 14 residues. The germline gives CDR1 MDHEN, CDR2 SYDVKM. CDR3 protein: CASSLYQDVQPQHF. CDR3 DNA: TGTGCCAGCAGTTTATATCAGGATGTTCAGCCCCAGCATTTT.

This sequence joins TRBV7-9 and TRBJ2-7; unclear D gene. The CDR3 sequence is 12 residues long. Germline lookup yields CDR1 SEHNR and CDR2 FQNEAQ (reference sequence). The V end lost 1 base, the J end lost 6 bases, and 7 bases lay between the germline ends. CDR3 sequence: CASSLVYSEQYF. CDR3 DNA: TGTGCCAGCAGCTTAGTGTATAGCGAGCAGTACTTC.

The chain carries TRBV5-5 and TRBJ2-1, with D perhaps matching TRBD2 (6 bases). The CDR3 runs 13 residues. Germline V lookup: CDR1 SGHKS, CDR2 YYEKEE (reference sequence). The V and J ends lost 7 bases and 1 base respectively, with 9 bases between them. The CDR3 region has the DNA TGTGCCAGCGACCGGGGGTCCTACAATGAGCAGTTCTTC. This gives the protein CASDRGSYNEQFF.

The gene calls are TRBV7-8 and TRBJ2-1, with 9 bases identical to TRBD2. Germline V lookup: CDR1 SGHVS, CDR2 FQNEAQ. The J segment lost 8 bases and the V segment lost 5 bases, leaving 13 bases of the junction unmatched. CDR3 size: 16 residues. In DNA, the CDR3 is TGTGCCAGCAGCCAGTTAGGTGGTAGCGGGAGTGATGAGCAGTTCTTC. It encodes CASSQLGGSGSDEQFF.

This clone was counted ten times or more. The chain links TRBV28 to TRBJ1-5; 8 nucleotides align to TRBD1. The CDR3 runs 15 residues. After removal of 9 bases from V and 6 bases from J, the junction contained 13 bases not matched to a gene. The germline V gene encodes CDR1 MDHEN and CDR2 SYDVKM. CDR3 DNA: TGTGCCAGTAATATTTCGGGGGACAGGCGTCAGCCCCAGCATTTT. This sequence encodes CASNISGDRRQPQHF.

This sequence joins TRBV27 and TRBJ1-2; a weak D match, TRBD1 (5 bases). In germline, CDR1 is MNHEY, CDR2 SMNVEV (reference sequence). The CDR3 totals 14 residues. Trimming stripped 6 bases from V and 5 bases from J, with 16 bases between. CDR3 protein: CASSPGTPLYGYTF. In DNA form, the CDR3 reads TGTGCCAGCAGCCCCGGGACTCCTTTGTATGGCTACACCTTC.

This chain links TRBV29-1 with TRBJ1-2; no firm D call. This CDR3 is 11 amino acids long. Between the trimmed V and J ends, which lost 4 bases and 2 bases, there was a span of 5 bases. The germline CDR1 and CDR2 sequences are SQVTM and ANQGSEA. The chain's CDR3 is CSVGENYGYTF. CDR3 DNA: TGCAGCGTTGGGGAGAACTATGGCTACACCTTC.

The V and J genes are TRBV4-3 and TRBJ1-6, with D uncertain. Trimming removed 0 bases from V and 9 bases from J, with 12 bases in between. This CDR3 contains 15 residues. Germline values: CDR1 LGHNA, CDR2 YSLEER. The CDR3 region is CASSQDWRSSSPLHF. In DNA form, the CDR3 reads TGCGCCAGCAGCCAAGATTGGAGGTCTTCTTCACCCCTCCACTTT.

The chain uses TRBV19 and TRBJ2-4, with D perhaps matching TRBD1 (5 bases). The germline V gene has CDR1 LNHDA and CDR2 SQIVND (reference sequence). The CDR3 extends over 12 amino acids. V lost 6 bases and J lost 9, with 12 bases in between. CDR3 region: CASSGRGGIQYF. The CDR3 coding sequence is TGTGCCAGTAGCGGAAGGGGCGGCATTCAGTACTTC.

The V call is TRBV18, the J call TRBJ1-5; the D gene is possibly TRBD1 (6 bases). V gave up 3 bases and J gave up 5 bases, with 11 bases separating them. The CDR3 spans 14 residues. Germline V gene data show CDR1 as KGHSH and CDR2 as LQKENI. The CDR3 reads CASSPGTSHQPQHF. DNA for the CDR3: TGTGCCAGCTCACCCGGGACATCTCATCAGCCCCAGCATTTT.

The chain couples TRBV5-1 to TRBJ2-3; D uncertain. V was shortened by 4 bases and J by 0 bases, with 15 bases between the two germline ends. The V gene's germline CDR1 is SGHRS and CDR2 YFSETQ. The CDR3 runs to 16 residues. CDR3 sequence reads: CASSPSGSRSTDTQYF. CDR3 coding DNA: TGCGCCAGCAGCCCCTCCGGAAGCAGGAGCACAGATACGCAGTATTTT.

The V call is TRBV7-2, the J call TRBJ2-5; 8 bases are a match to TRBD2. Germline values: CDR1 SGHTA, CDR2 FQGNSA. CDR3 length equals 16 residues. The V segment lost 5 bases and the J segment 4 bases; nucleotides outside the gene matches: 12. The DNA for the CDR3 is TGTGCCAGCAGCCCCGGGACTAGATGGGCGGGAGAGACCCAGTACTTC. Protein sequence: CASSPGTRWAGETQYF. Looking up the rest from reference TRBV7-2 and TRBJ2-5 gives the full variable domain: GAGVSQSPSNKVTEKGKDVELRCDPISGHTALYWYRQSLGQGLEFLIYFQGNSAPDKSGLPSDRFSAERTGGSVSTLTIQRTQQEDSAVYLCASSPGTRWAGETQYFGPGTRLLVL.

The chain is built from TRBV19 and TRBJ1-6, with 10 bases identical to TRBD1. The CDR3 contains 17 residues. Germline V gene lookup returns CDR1 LNHDA and CDR2 SQIVND (reference sequence). The ends lost 4 bases at V and 6 bases at J; junction bases unmatched: 9. The CDR3 loop reads CASSTLPGQGTNSPLHF. The CDR3 DNA follows: TGTGCCAGTAGTACATTACCGGGACAGGGGACTAATTCACCCCTCCACTTT.

This clone was counted once. The chain carries TRBV11-3 and TRBJ2-5, with TRBD2 matching 14 bases. The CDR3 is 17 residues long. Germline CDR1 is SGHNT and CDR2 is YENEEA. Losses at the gene ends were 2 bases for V and 5 bases for J; bases not matched to a gene: 7. Here the CDR3 DNA reads TGTGCCAGCAGCTTAAAACTGGGACTAGCGGGAGCTGAGACCCAGTACTTC. Translation: CASSLKLGLAGAETQYF.

In this sample, this clone turned up a few times. This chain links TRBV6-6 with TRBJ1-6, with 9 bases that match TRBD1. Trimming cost V 10 bases and J 5 bases; bases outside gene matches: 6. Germline V CDR1 and CDR2: MNHNY, SVGAGI (reference sequence). The CDR3 is 14 residues long. The DNA for the CDR3 is TGTGCCATCCCCGGGGACAGGGATAATTCACCCCTCCACTTT. It encodes CAIPGDRDNSPLHF.

This chain connects TRBV4-1 to TRBJ1-2, with 7 bases fitting TRBD1. Germline values: CDR1 MGHRA, CDR2 YSYEKL. Losses at the gene ends were 4 bases for V and 7 bases for J; bases not matched to a gene: 12. The CDR3 has 15 residues. The CDR3 bases are TGCGCCAGCAGCCCCGAGCCCCGGACAGGTGGTGGCTACACCTTC. This codes for CASSPEPRTGGGYTF.

V is TRBV24-1 and J is TRBJ2-1, with TRBD1 as a possible D gene (6 bases). Germline lookup yields CDR1 KGHDR and CDR2 SFDVKD. The length of the CDR3 is 12 residues. Trimming cost V 2 bases and J 15 bases, with 13 bases left between them. The DNA of the CDR3 is TGTGCCACCAGTGATTCGGACAGTAACCTGTTCTTC. Translated: CATSDSDSNLFF.

The count of this clone is one. Distinct nucleotide sequences in the sample also encode this CDR3. The genes are TRBV5-4 and TRBJ2-1, with D possibly TRBD2 on 5 matching bases. The germline V gene encodes CDR1 SGHNT and CDR2 YYREEE (reference sequence). This CDR3 spans 15 amino acids. V was cut by 2 bases and J by 8 bases, with 17 bases left in between. CDR3 protein: CASSLRLAGYDEQFF. DNA of the CDR3: TGTGCCAGCAGCTTAAGGCTAGCAGGTTACGATGAGCAGTTCTTC.

This clone turned up a few times. The chain joins TRBV27 to TRBJ1-2, with TRBD1 identical over 10 bases. The CDR3 runs to 16 residues. The germline gives CDR1 MNHEY, CDR2 SMNVEV (reference sequence). Unmatched junction bases numbered 10, after V lost 3 bases and J lost 6 bases. The CDR3 nucleotides are TGTGCCAGCAGTTTTTCTAGCGGACAGGGGGTCCATGGCTACACCTTC. It encodes CASSFSSGQGVHGYTF.